This record covers a single T cell receptor (beta chain). What it binds is not known. The junction shows a germline mismatch at one end, possibly a read error. Germline V lookup: CDR1 SGHAT, CDR2 FQNNGV. CDR3 size: 15 residues. This entry comes from a study of T cells in Graves' hyperthyroidism and ophthalmopathy. The TCR beta CDR3 regions underwent amplification using RNA transcripts as the source. First-round RT-PCR targeting the TCR CDR3 was performed with the HTBI primer set. TCRdb called the multiplex PCR reads again in MiXCR, with one record for every CDR3 protein. The sample comprises under 450,000 distinct CDR3 sequences, approximately 15% of which are singletons, and around 14% rests with the top ten. Study-level results: Most clonotypes expanded in thyroid above 0.001 were likewise present in blood.

The specimen was blood. The chain recombines TRBV11-2 with TRBJ2-1; 8 bases fit TRBD1. This receptor was taken from a woman under 30 with Graves' hyperthyroidism. The CDR3 region has the DNA TGTACCAGCAGCCGACGGACAGGGAGGTACAATGAGCAGTTCTTC. Protein sequence: CTSSRRTGRYNEQFF. The variable domain in full, with the rest retrieved from reference TRBV11-2 and TRBJ2-1, is EAGVAQSPRYKIIEKRQSVAFWCNPISGHATLYWYQQILGQGPKLLIQFQNNGVVDDSQLPKDRFSAERLKGVDSTLKIQPAKLEDSAVYLCTSSRRTGRYNEQFFGPGTRLTVL.